One T cell receptor beta chain is described in this entry. What it binds is unknown. Treatment indicated: roughly 10-day PBMC culture with coronavirus spike peptide pools or control peptides (ViraFEST assay). The data derive from a study of vaccination and CD4 T cells after COVID-19. Whole-study context: Convalescent persons amounted to six males plus four females, two of whom were Hispanic. The interval from dose two to post-vaccine sampling had a median of roughly 72 days, and it ranged from 14 to 241.

Findings of the study overall: Spike mono-reactivity marked 304 of 307 vaccine-specific clones in convalescent patients. Only post-vaccination samples contained a median approximately 85% of the reactive clones in convalescent patients.

An Oncomine TCR Beta short-read assay was used to sequence the DNA from cultured CD4+ T cells. Using its own MiXCR run on the PCR reads, TCRdb lists one record per CDR3 protein. Among 15,000 to 20,000 distinct CDR3 sequences listed, roughly 56% were seen once. The sequencing input was CD4+ T cells from blood, cultured in vitro. The origin of this receptor is a human donor who had recovered from COVID-19.

CDR3: CASSLWPVGADANTEAFF. The CDR3 DNA reads TGTGCCAGCAGCTTATGGCCCGTGGGGGCGGATGCGAACACTGAAGCTTTCTTT. This chain joins TRBV7-2 and TRBJ1-1, with a weak D call TRBD1 (6 bases). The CDR3 extends over 18 amino acids. Looked up from germline, CDR1 is SGHTA and CDR2 is FQGNSA. Deletions cut 2 bases from V and 1 base from J, with 20 bases between. Variable domain in full (rest from reference TRBV7-2 and TRBJ1-1): GAGVSQSPSNKVTEKGKDVELRCDPISGHTALYWYRQSLGQGLEFLIYFQGNSAPDKSGLPSDRFSAERTGGSVSTLTIQRTQQEDSAVYLCASSLWPVGADANTEAFFGQGTRLTVV.